This T cell receptor (beta chain) originates from a study of shared clonotypes between healthy human individuals. CDR3 size: 16 residues. Looked up from germline, CDR1 is SQVTM and CDR2 is ANQGSEA. V lost 4 bases to trimming and J lost 4 bases, with 20 bases between them. The investigators split CD4+ cells into a CD45RA+ naive subset and a CD45RA-negative memory subset. Findings and caveats of the study: At large depth, rarefaction still showed sorted-subset sequencing to be incomplete. Between a handful of donors, naive CD4 clonotypes were shared at a level of around 4.9%.

Points on this clone: Its antigen is as yet unknown.

Profiled with immunoSEQ multiplex PCR; TCRdb holds only in-frame clones, not every one. The repertoire holds around 2.5 million clones, with over 85% as singletons. The TCR was taken from a man aged 18 to 29 in good health. Some clones in this sample may be carry-over from other donors' samples. The chain joins TRBV29-1 to TRBJ2-1; either TRBD1 or TRBD2 may fit D (5 bases each). Specimen: naive CD4+ T cells from PBMCs. Stated subset: CD45RA+ positively selected. This CDR3 is CSVVPLAGTRYNEQFF. In DNA form, the CDR3 reads TGCAGCGTTGTCCCACTCGCCGGGACCCGTTACAATGAGCAGTTCTTC.